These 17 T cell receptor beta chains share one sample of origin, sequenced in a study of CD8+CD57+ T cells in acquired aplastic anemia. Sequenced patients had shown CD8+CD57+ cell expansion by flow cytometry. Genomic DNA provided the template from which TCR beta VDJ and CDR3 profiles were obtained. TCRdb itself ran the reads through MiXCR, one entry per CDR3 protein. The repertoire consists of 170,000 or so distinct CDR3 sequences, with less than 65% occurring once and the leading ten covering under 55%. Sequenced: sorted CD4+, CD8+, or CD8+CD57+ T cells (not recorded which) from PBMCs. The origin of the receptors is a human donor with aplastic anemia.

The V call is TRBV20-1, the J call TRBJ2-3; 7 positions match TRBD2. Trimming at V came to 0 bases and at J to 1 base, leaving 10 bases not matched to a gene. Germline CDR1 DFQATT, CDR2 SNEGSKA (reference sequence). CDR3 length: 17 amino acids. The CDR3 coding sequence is TGCAGTGCTAGAGATTCGTCGGCGGGAGAAGGCACAGATACGCAGTATTTT. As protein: CSARDSSAGEGTDTQYF.

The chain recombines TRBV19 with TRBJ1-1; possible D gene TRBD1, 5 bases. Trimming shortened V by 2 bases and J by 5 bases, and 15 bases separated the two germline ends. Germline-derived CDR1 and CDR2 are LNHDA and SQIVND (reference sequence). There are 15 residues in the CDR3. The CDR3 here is CASSISSGARTEAFF. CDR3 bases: TGTGCCAGTAGTATATCCTCTGGGGCGAGGACTGAAGCTTTCTTT. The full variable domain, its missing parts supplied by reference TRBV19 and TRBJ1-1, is DGGITQSPKYLFRKEGQNVTLSCEQNLNHDAMYWYRQDPGQGLRLIYYSQIVNDFQKGDIAEGYSVSREKKESFPLTVTSAQKNPTAFYLCASSISSGARTEAFFGQGTRLTVV.

Written as DNA, the CDR3 is TGTGCCAGCAGCTTAGACGGTTGGAACACTGAAGCTTTCTTT. It is translated as CASSLDGWNTEAFF. V gene TRBV7-3 combines with J gene TRBJ1-1; D is ambiguous. The CDR3 spans 14 residues. The V end lost 2 bases, the J end lost 1 base, and 8 bases lay between the germline ends. The germline V gene encodes CDR1 SGHTA and CDR2 FQGTGA.

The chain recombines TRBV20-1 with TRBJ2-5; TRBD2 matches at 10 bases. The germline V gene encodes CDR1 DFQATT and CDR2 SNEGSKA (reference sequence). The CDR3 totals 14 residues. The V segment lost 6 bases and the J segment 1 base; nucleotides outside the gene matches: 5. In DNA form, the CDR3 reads TGCAGTGCCCATTGGACTAGCGGCCAAGAGACCCAGTACTTC. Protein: CSAHWTSGQETQYF.

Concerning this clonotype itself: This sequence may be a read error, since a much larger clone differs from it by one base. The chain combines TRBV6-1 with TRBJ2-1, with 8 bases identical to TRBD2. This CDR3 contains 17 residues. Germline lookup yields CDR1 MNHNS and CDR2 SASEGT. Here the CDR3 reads CASGETPGGVGYNEQFF. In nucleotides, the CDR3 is TGTGCCAGCGGTGAAACCCCCGGGGGGGTTGGGTACAATGAGCAGTTCTTC.

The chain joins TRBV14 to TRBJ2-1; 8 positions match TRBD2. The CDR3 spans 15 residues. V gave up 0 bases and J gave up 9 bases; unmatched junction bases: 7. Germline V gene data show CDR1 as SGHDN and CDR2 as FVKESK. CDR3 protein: CASSQDLGGAIEQFF. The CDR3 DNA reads TGTGCCAGCAGCCAAGATCTCGGGGGGGCTATTGAGCAGTTCTTC.

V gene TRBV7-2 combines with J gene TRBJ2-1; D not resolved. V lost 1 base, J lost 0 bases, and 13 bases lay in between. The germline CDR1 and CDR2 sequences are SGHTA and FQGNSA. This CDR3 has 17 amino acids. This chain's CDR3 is CASSLDGGSNSYNEQFF. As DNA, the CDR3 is TGTGCCAGCAGCTTAGACGGCGGTAGCAACTCCTACAATGAGCAGTTCTTC.

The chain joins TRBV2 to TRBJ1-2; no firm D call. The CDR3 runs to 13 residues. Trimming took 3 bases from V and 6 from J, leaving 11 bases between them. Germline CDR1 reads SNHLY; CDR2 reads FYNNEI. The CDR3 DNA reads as TGTGCCAGCAGTGAGTGGGATGGAAATGGCTACACCTTC. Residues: CASSEWDGNGYTF.

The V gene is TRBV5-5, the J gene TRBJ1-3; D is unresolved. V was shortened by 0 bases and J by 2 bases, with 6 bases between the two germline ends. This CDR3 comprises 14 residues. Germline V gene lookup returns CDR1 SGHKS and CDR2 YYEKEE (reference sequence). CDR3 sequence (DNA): TGTGCCAGCAGCTTGGTACTGACTGGAAACACCATATATTTT. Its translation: CASSLVLTGNTIYF.

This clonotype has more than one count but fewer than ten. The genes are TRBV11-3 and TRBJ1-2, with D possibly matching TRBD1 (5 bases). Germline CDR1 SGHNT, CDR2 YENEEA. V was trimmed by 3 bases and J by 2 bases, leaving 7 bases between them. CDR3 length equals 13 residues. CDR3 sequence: CASSLTVNYGYTF. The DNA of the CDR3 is TGTGCCAGCAGCTTGACAGTGAACTATGGCTACACCTTC.

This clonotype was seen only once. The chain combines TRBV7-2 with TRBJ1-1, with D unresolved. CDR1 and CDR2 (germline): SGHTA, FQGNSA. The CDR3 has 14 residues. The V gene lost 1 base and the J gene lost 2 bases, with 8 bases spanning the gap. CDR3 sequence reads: CASSLESVNTEAFF. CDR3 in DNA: TGTGCCAGCAGCTTAGAGTCAGTTAACACTGAAGCTTTCTTT.

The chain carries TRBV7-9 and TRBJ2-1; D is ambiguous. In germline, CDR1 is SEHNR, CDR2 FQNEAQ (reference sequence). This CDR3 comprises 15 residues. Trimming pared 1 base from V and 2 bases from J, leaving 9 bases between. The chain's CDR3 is CASSLELAAYNEQFF. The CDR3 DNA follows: TGTGCCAGCAGCTTAGAGTTGGCCGCCTACAATGAGCAGTTCTTC.

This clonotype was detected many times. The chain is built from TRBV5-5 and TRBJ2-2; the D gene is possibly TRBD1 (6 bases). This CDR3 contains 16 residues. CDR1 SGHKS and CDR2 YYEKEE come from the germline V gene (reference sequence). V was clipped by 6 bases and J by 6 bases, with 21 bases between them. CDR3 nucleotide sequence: TGTGCCAGCAACCTGTTGTTACAGGGTTATGCCGGGGAGCTGTTTTTT. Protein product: CASNLLLQGYAGELFF.

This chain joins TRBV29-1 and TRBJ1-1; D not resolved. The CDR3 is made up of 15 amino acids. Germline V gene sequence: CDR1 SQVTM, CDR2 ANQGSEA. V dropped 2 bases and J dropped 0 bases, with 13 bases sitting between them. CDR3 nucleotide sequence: TGCAGCGTTGAACCCCGGCCCTTGTTGAACACTGAAGCTTTCTTT. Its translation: CSVEPRPLLNTEAFF.

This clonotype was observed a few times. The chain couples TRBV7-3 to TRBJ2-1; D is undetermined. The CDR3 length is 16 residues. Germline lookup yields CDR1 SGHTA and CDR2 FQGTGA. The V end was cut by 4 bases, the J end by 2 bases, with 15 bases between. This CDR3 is CASSSMSTFAYNEQFF. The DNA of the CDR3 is TGTGCCAGCAGCTCCATGTCCACGTTTGCCTACAATGAGCAGTTCTTC.

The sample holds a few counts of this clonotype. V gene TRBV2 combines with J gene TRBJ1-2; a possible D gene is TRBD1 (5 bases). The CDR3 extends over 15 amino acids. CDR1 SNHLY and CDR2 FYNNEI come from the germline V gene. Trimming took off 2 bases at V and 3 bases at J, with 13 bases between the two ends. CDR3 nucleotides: TGTGCCAGCAGTGAACCAGAACAGGCAGACTATGGCTACACCTTC. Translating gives CASSEPEQADYGYTF. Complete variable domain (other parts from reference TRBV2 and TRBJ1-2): EPEVTQTPSHQVTQMGQEVILRCVPISNHLYFYWYRQILGQKVEFLVSFYNNEISEKSEIFDDQFSVERPDGSNFTLKIRSTKLEDSAMYFCASSEPEQADYGYTFGSGTRLTVV.

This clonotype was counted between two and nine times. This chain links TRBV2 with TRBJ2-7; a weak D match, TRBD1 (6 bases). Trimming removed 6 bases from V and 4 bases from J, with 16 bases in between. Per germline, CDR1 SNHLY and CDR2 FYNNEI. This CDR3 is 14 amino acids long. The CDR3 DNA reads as TGTGCCAGCAGCGTCCGGGACAACCTTTACGAGCAGTACTTC. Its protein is CASSVRDNLYEQYF.